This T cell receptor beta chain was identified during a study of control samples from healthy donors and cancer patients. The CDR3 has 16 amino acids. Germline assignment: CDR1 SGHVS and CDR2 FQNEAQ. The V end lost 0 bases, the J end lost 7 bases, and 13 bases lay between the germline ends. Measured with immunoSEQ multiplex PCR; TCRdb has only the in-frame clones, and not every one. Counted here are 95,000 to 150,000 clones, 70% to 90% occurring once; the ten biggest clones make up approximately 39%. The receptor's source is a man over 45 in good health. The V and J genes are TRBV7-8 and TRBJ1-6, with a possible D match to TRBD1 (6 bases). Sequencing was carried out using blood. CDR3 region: CASSLARTGGNSPLHF. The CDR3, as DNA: TGTGCCAGCAGCTTAGCACGGACGGGGGGCAATTCACCCCTCCACTTT.